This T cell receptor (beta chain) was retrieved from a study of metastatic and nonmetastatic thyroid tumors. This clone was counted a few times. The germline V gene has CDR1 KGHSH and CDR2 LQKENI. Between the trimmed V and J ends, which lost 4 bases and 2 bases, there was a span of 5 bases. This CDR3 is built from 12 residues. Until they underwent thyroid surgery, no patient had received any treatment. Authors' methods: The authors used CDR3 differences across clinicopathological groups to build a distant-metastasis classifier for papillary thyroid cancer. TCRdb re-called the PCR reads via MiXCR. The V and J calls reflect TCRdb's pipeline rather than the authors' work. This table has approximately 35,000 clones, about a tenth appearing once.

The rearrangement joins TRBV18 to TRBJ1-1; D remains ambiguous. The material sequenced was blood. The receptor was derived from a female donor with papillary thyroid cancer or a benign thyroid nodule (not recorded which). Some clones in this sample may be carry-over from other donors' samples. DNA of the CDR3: TGTGCCAGCTCACAGATAAACACTGAAGCTTTCTTT. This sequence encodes CASSQINTEAFF.